Reported below is one T cell receptor beta chain. The antigen is not known. The germline CDR1 and CDR2 sequences are MDHEN and SYDVKM. Trimming took 5 bases from V and 0 from J, leaving 11 bases between them. The CDR3 extends over 15 amino acids. These data are taken from a study of human T cells and chemical hapten exposure. Study observations and caveats: TCRs at high frequency, those above 1 in 1000, did not change with DPC sensitization.

As the library was built, unique molecular identifiers were attached to individual cDNA molecules. TCRdb analysed the RACE reads with MiXCR anew, one entry per CDR3 protein. The repertoire has roughly 51,000 distinct CDR3 sequences, approximately 10% of them found once; the top ten carry 8% to 10%. The time point is: pre-sensitization, week 0. Treatment described: therapeutic diphenylcyclopropenone sensitization with weekly scalp DPC. Phlebotomy was performed prior to application of every patch test. This TCR was sampled from a man aged 35 to 55 with alopecia areata. Some clones in this sample may be carry-over from other donors' samples. The source was whole blood, collected in connection with sensitization to the hapten diphenylcyclopropenone (DPC). The chain has TRBV28 and TRBJ1-5, with D hard to call. CDR3 bases: TGTGCCAGCAGTCATTACCCAGCTAGCAATCAGCCCCAGCATTTT. This codes for CASSHYPASNQPQHF.